The 18 T cell receptor beta chains below come from one sample, sequenced in a study of PD-1 blockade in mismatch repair-deficient tumors. Using immunoSEQ multiplex PCR, the repertoire was profiled, and TCRdb retains in-frame clones only, with some absent. Seen here are some 110,000 clones, about 74% observed once, and the top ten hold about 5.1%. The sequences come from peripheral blood, collected approximately 60 weeks after starting pembrolizumab. These receptors originate from an adult with mismatch repair-deficient cancer.

This clone was seen just once. The gene calls are TRBV18 and TRBJ2-2, with a tentative D call TRBD1 (5 bases). This CDR3 has 14 amino acids. The germline CDR1 and CDR2 sequences are KGHSH and LQKENI. V was pared by 6 bases and J by 3 bases, with 11 bases between. The CDR3 is CASSLGRDTGELFF. CDR3 DNA: TGTGCCAGCTCCCTCGGCAGGGACACCGGGGAGCTGTTTTTT. Based on the CDR3 plus reference TRBV18 and TRBJ2-2, the full variable domain is NAGVMQNPRHLVRRRGQEARLRCSPMKGHSHVYWYRQLPEEGLKFMVYLQKENIIDESGMPKERFSAEFPKEGPSILRIQQVVRGDSAAYFCASSLGRDTGELFFGEGSRLTVL.

This clone has more than one count but fewer than ten. The V gene is TRBV19, the J gene TRBJ1-1; D is perhaps TRBD1 (5 bases). Germline loops: CDR1 LNHDA, CDR2 SQIVND (reference sequence). V shed 9 bases and J shed 1 base, with 21 bases lying between them. This CDR3 has 16 residues. The CDR3 loop is CASFDLRGRTNTEAFF. CDR3 coding DNA: TGTGCCAGCTTCGACCTTCGGGGACGCACGAACACTGAAGCTTTCTTT.

The chain carries TRBV30 and TRBJ1-4; 7 nucleotides agree with TRBD1. The J segment lost 6 bases and the V segment lost 3 bases, leaving 4 bases of the junction unmatched. This CDR3 has 13 residues. Germline loops: CDR1 GTSNPN, CDR2 SVGIG (reference sequence). CDR3 sequence reads: CAWRRQGDEKLFF. DNA for the CDR3: TGTGCCTGGAGGAGACAGGGCGATGAAAAACTGTTTTTT.

The chain joins TRBV5-4 to TRBJ2-3; no clear D gene. The CDR3 length is 15 residues. Trimming removed 0 bases at V and 5 bases at J, with 13 bases between. Germline V gives CDR1 SGHNT, CDR2 YYREEE (reference sequence). The CDR3 sequence: CASSLDRPVEDTQYF. The CDR3 DNA is TGTGCCAGCAGCTTGGACAGACCGGTGGAAGATACGCAGTATTTT.

The gene calls are TRBV5-4 and TRBJ1-2; a possible D gene is TRBD1 (6 bases). The CDR3 runs 14 residues. Germline loops: CDR1 SGHNT, CDR2 YYREEE (reference sequence). The V and J ends lost 3 bases and 4 bases respectively, with 13 bases between them. Here the CDR3 reads CASSSDSLPYGYTF. DNA for the CDR3: TGTGCCAGCAGCTCGGACAGTTTACCCTATGGCTACACCTTC.

This chain uses TRBV7-9 with TRBJ2-7, with 8 bases aligning to TRBD2. The V gene end was trimmed by 1 base and the J gene end by 3 bases; junction bases not matched to a gene: 5. From germline, CDR1 is SEHNR and CDR2 FQNEAQ (reference sequence). CDR3 size: 15 residues. The CDR3 loop reads CASSLETSVDYEQYF. For the CDR3, the DNA is TGTGCCAGCAGCTTAGAGACTAGCGTCGACTACGAGCAGTACTTC.

V gene TRBV27 combines with J gene TRBJ1-4; D is ambiguous. The CDR3 is made up of 17 amino acids. With 5 bases removed from V and 4 bases from J, the gap between germline ends came to 20 bases. Looked up from germline, CDR1 is MNHEY and CDR2 is SMNVEV (reference sequence). CDR3 amino acids: CASSINLHRASNEKLFF. The DNA of the CDR3 is TGTGCCAGCAGTATTAATCTACATAGGGCTAGTAATGAAAAACTGTTTTTT.

The V gene is TRBV15, the J gene TRBJ2-5; no definite D call. The V end lost 0 bases, the J end lost 1 base, and 0 bases lay between the germline ends. Germline loops: CDR1 LNHNV, CDR2 YYDKDF (reference sequence). The length of the CDR3 is 12 residues. The CDR3 sequence: CATSRDQETQYF. CDR3 bases: TGTGCCACCAGCAGAGACCAAGAGACCCAGTACTTC.

V is TRBV6-1 and J is TRBJ1-2; 9 nucleotides line up with TRBD1. J was trimmed by 4 bases and V by 5 bases; bases with no gene match: 5. Germline CDR1 reads MNHNS; CDR2 reads SASEGT. The CDR3 has 14 amino acids. The CDR3 nucleotides are TGTGCCAGCAGTACAGGGGGCGCAAGCTATGGCTACACCTTC. This sequence encodes CASSTGGASYGYTF.

The gene calls are TRBV5-5 and TRBJ1-3; no definite D call. The germline V gene encodes CDR1 SGHKS and CDR2 YYEKEE (reference sequence). This CDR3 comprises 15 residues. V gave up 0 bases and J gave up 0 bases, with 7 bases separating them. CDR3 nucleotides: TGTGCCAGCAGCTTGGTTATGGACTCTGGAAACACCATATATTTT. Translating gives CASSLVMDSGNTIYF.

The rearrangement joins TRBV6-4 to TRBJ2-3; D is possibly TRBD2 (6 bases). CDR3 length: 15 amino acids. Trimming removed 6 bases from V and 1 base from J, with 14 bases in between. In germline, CDR1 is MRHNA, CDR2 SNTAGT. This CDR3 is CASSLQGLRTDTQYF. CDR3 DNA: TGTGCCAGCAGCCTCCAGGGACTCCGCACAGATACGCAGTATTTT.

The genes are TRBV7-2 and TRBJ2-5, with 9 bases that match TRBD1. CDR3 size: 17 residues. V trimming: 1 base; J trimming: 7 bases; junction bases outside the gene matches: 13. The germline V gene encodes CDR1 SGHTA and CDR2 FQGNSA. CDR3 sequence: CASSLEASGTGLGTQYF. The CDR3 DNA sequence: TGTGCCAGCAGCTTAGAAGCCTCCGGGACAGGGTTAGGGACCCAGTACTTC.

The chain employs TRBV29-1 and TRBJ1-2; 8 nucleotides match TRBD1. The CDR3 contains 13 residues. Germline CDR1 SQVTM, CDR2 ANQGSEA. The V gene end was trimmed by 3 bases and the J gene end by 6 bases; junction bases not matched to a gene: 6. The DNA of the CDR3 is TGCAGCGTTGAGCAGGCAGGGGGCCATGGCTACACCTTC. Protein: CSVEQAGGHGYTF.

The sample holds one count of this clone. The chain links TRBV30 to TRBJ2-4, with TRBD2 matching 10 bases. CDR1 is GTSNPN and CDR2 is SVGIG in the germline V gene (reference sequence). After removal of 3 bases from V and 8 bases from J, the junction contained 4 bases not matched to a gene. This CDR3 has 13 residues. The DNA of the CDR3 is TGTGCCTGGAGAGCGGGAGGGCGGGACATTCAGTACTTC. Protein product: CAWRAGGRDIQYF.

J is TRBJ2-1 and V is TRBV5-6, with 12 bases aligning to TRBD2. This CDR3 is 15 amino acids long. Unmatched junction bases numbered 4, after V lost 2 bases and J lost 7 bases. Germline V gene data show CDR1 as SGHDT and CDR2 as YYEEEE. CDR3 sequence (DNA): TGTGCCAGCAGCTTTTGGACTAGCGGGATTAATGAGCAGTTCTTC. This gives the protein CASSFWTSGINEQFF.

This rearrangement joins TRBV9 to TRBJ1-1; possible D gene TRBD1, 5 bases. From germline, CDR1 is SGDLS and CDR2 YYNGEE. Trimming removed 3 bases from V and 1 base from J, with 19 bases in between. The CDR3 runs 17 residues. In nucleotides, the CDR3 is TGTGCCAGCAGCGCAGACCGCCTCGGGGCGGGGAACACTGAAGCTTTCTTT. Protein product: CASSADRLGAGNTEAFF.

The chain links TRBV5-6 to TRBJ2-7; D might be TRBD1 (6 bases). The V end lost 2 bases, the J end lost 5 bases, and 14 bases lay between the germline ends. The length of the CDR3 is 14 residues. Germline V gene sequence: CDR1 SGHDT, CDR2 YYEEEE. The CDR3 sequence: CASSFKGVTHEQYF. In DNA, the CDR3 is TGTGCCAGCAGCTTCAAGGGGGTTACCCACGAGCAGTACTTC.

The V and J genes are TRBV6-5 and TRBJ2-7; possible D gene TRBD2, 5 bases. V was clipped by 2 bases and J by 5 bases, with 13 bases between them. Per the germline V gene, CDR1 is MNHEY and CDR2 is SVGAGI. The CDR3 has 14 amino acids. The CDR3, as DNA: TGTGCCAGCAGTTACGCACTAGTAAACGACGAGCAGTACTTC. Translated: CASSYALVNDEQYF.